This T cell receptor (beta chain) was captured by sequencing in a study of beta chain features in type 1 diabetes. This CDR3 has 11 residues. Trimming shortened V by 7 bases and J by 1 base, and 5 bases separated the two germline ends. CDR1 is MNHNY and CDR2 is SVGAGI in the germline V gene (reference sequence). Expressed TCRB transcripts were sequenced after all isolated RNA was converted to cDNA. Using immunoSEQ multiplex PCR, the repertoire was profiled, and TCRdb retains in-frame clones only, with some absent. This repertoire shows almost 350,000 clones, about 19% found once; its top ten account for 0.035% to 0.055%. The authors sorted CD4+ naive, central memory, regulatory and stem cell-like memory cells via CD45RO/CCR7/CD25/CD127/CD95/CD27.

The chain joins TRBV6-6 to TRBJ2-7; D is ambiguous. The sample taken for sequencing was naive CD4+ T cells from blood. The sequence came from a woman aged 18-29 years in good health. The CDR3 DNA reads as TGTGCCAGCACCTCGTCCTACGAGCAGTACTTC. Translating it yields CASTSSYEQYF.